A selection of T cell receptor beta chains follows, all from one sample in a study of CD8+ T cells in alopecia areata. The table came from immunoSEQ multiplex PCR; TCRdb's copy has only in-frame clones and leaves some out. The table shows approximately 210,000 clones, with approximately 40% occurring only once. Material: CD4+ T cells sorted from blood, obtained at approximately week 36, from a patient treated with tofacitinib. The source of these receptors is a human donor with alopecia areata. Both conserved end residues are part of each CDR3. A D gene is named only where the DNA matches it firmly. Clone size is given for some rows only: seen once, a few or many times, or a class if the clone is expanded.

v_call	j_call	d_call	clone_size	cdr3_aa	cdr3_nt
TRBV6-5	TRBJ1-5	TRBD1	NA	CASRRTGRDQPQHF	TGTGCCAGCAGAAGGACAGGGCGGGATCAGCCCCAGCATTTT
TRBV6-6	TRBJ1-5	TRBD1	NA	CASAGQGSNQPQHF	TGTGCCAGCGCAGGACAGGGAAGCAATCAGCCCCAGCATTTT
TRBV5-1	TRBJ1-4	TRBD1	NA	CASSGGQATTNEKLFF	TGCGCCAGCAGCGGAGGACAGGCGACCACAAATGAAAAACTGTTTTTT
TRBV7-2	TRBJ2-7	TRBD2	NA	CASSLAGTSVSYEQYF	TGTGCCAGCAGCTTAGCCGGGACTAGCGTCTCCTACGAGCAGTACTTC
TRBV4-2	TRBJ1-4	NA	NA	CASSQGASSDEKLFF	TGTGCCAGCAGCCAAGGGGCCAGTAGCGATGAAAAACTGTTTTTT
TRBV5-1	TRBJ1-1	TRBD1	NA	CASSLGAPGQGLWAEAFF	TGCGCCAGCAGCTTGGGTGCCCCGGGACAGGGGTTATGGGCTGAAGCTTTCTTT
TRBV2	TRBJ1-1	NA	NA	CASSEGGTEAFF	TGTGCCAGCAGTGAAGGGGGCACTGAAGCTTTCTTT
TRBV30	TRBJ2-6	TRBD1	NA	CAWRGQGYSGANVLTF	TGTGCCTGGAGGGGACAGGGGTACTCTGGGGCCAACGTCCTGACTTTC
TRBV4-1	TRBJ2-5	NA	NA	CASSQDRGSPQYF	TGCGCCAGCAGCCAAGATAGGGGCAGCCCCCAGTACTTC
TRBV5-8	TRBJ1-2	NA	NA	CASSYSLSSAPLGSGYTF	TGTGCCAGCAGCTATTCCCTGAGTTCTGCTCCCTTAGGCTCTGGCTACACCTTC
TRBV4-1	TRBJ2-3	NA	NA	CASSQPSTDTQYF	TGCGCCAGCAGCCAACCGAGCACAGATACGCAGTATTTT
TRBV28	TRBJ2-3	NA	few	CASSAGNLYSTDTQYF	TGTGCCAGCAGTGCAGGGAACCTTTATTCCACAGATACGCAGTATTTT
TRBV5-1	TRBJ2-1	NA	NA	CASSPEGTSLYNEQFF	TGCGCCAGCAGTCCCGAGGGGACCTCGCTTTACAATGAGCAGTTCTTC
TRBV11-2	TRBJ2-3	TRBD2	few	CASKRYSGASTDTQYF	TGTGCCAGCAAACGTTATAGCGGGGCCAGCACAGATACGCAGTATTTT
TRBV10-3	TRBJ1-2	TRBD1	few	CAASDRGDYGYTF	TGTGCGGCCTCAGACAGGGGTGACTATGGCTACACCTTC
TRBV15	TRBJ1-3	NA	few	CATSRAPSGNTIYF	TGTGCCACCAGCAGAGCTCCGTCGGGAAACACCATATATTTT
TRBV5-6	TRBJ2-3	NA	few	CASSGGSTDTQYF	TGTGCCAGCAGCGGGGGGTCCACAGATACGCAGTATTTT
TRBV15	TRBJ2-4	TRBD2	NA	CATSRAGAENIQYF	TGTGCCACCAGCCGAGCGGGAGCCGAAAACATTCAGTACTTC
TRBV10-3	TRBJ2-1	NA	NA	CAISESPSYAEQFF	TGTGCCATCAGTGAGTCTCCCAGCTACGCCGAGCAGTTCTTC
TRBV14	TRBJ2-1	NA	NA	CASSQDRTLAGNREQFF	TGTGCCAGCAGCCAAGATCGGACCCTAGCAGGGAACAGAGAGCAGTTCTTC
TRBV7-3	TRBJ2-1	TRBD2	NA	CASSLPTSGRPNNEQFF	TGTGCCAGCAGCTTACCTACTAGCGGGAGGCCTAACAATGAGCAGTTCTTC
TRBV5-6	TRBJ2-2	NA	many	CASSLEDRITGELFF	TGTGCCAGCAGCTTGGAGGACCGCATCACCGGGGAGCTGTTTTTT
TRBV28	TRBJ2-5	NA	few	CASSHPGETQYF	TGTGCCAGCAGCCACCCAGGGGAGACCCAGTACTTC
TRBV29-1	TRBJ2-3	NA	NA	CSERRGDTQYF	TGCAGCGAACGGAGGGGAGATACGCAGTATTTT
TRBV28	TRBJ1-2	NA	NA	CASSLPGVNYGYTF	TGTGCCAGCAGTTTACCTGGGGTTAACTATGGCTACACCTTC
TRBV5-1	TRBJ2-7	TRBD1	NA	CASREGLDRVYEQYF	TGCGCCAGCAGGGAGGGATTGGACAGGGTTTACGAGCAGTACTTC
TRBV6-5	TRBJ2-5	NA	NA	CASSYSRGRKAQYF	TGTGCCAGCAGTTACTCGAGGGGCAGAAAAGCCCAGTACTTC
TRBV2	TRBJ2-7	NA	NA	CASKWKQGSYEQYF	TGTGCCAGCAAATGGAAACAGGGTAGCTACGAGCAGTACTTC
TRBV7-9	TRBJ2-5	NA	few	CASRWGTQETQYF	TGTGCCAGCAGATGGGGGACGCAAGAGACCCAGTACTTC
TRBV5-1	TRBJ2-6	NA	NA	CASSLGTRISGANVLTF	TGCGCCAGCAGTTTGGGGACGAGGATCTCTGGGGCCAACGTCCTGACTTTC
TRBV30	TRBJ2-3	NA	NA	CAWRGGRSTDTQYF	TGTGCCTGGAGGGGGGGTAGGAGCACAGATACGCAGTATTTT
TRBV30	TRBJ2-1	TRBD2	few	CAWRELAGYDEQFF	TGTGCCTGGAGAGAGCTAGCGGGATACGATGAGCAGTTCTTC
TRBV27	TRBJ1-5	NA	NA	CASSVTYGFNQPQHF	TGTGCCAGCAGCGTAACCTACGGTTTCAATCAGCCCCAGCATTTT
TRBV5-1	TRBJ2-7	NA	NA	CASSLMGTSYEQYF	TGCGCCAGCAGCTTGATGGGTACGTCCTACGAGCAGTACTTC
TRBV7-3	TRBJ2-6	TRBD1	NA	CASSHTGGSGANVLTF	TGCGCCAGCAGCCATACAGGGGGCTCTGGGGCCAACGTCCTGACTTTC
TRBV4-1	TRBJ1-1	NA	NA	CASSQETENTEAFF	TGCGCCAGCAGCCAAGAAACGGAAAACACTGAAGCTTTCTTT
TRBV6-5	TRBJ2-3	NA	NA	CASSSADTQYF	TGTGCCAGCAGCTCGGCGGATACGCAGTATTTT
TRBV5-1	TRBJ2-5	TRBD1	NA	CASSLEGQGRETQYF	TGCGCCAGCAGCTTGGAAGGACAGGGAAGGGAGACCCAGTACTTC
TRBV5-1	TRBJ1-4	NA	NA	CASSPSGLEGEKLFF	TGCGCCAGCAGTCCCTCGGGTCTGGAGGGTGAAAAACTGTTTTTT
TRBV9	TRBJ1-5	TRBD1	NA	CASSLSGTAQPQHF	TGTGCCAGCAGCTTATCCGGGACAGCACAGCCCCAGCATTTT
TRBV7-9	TRBJ1-5	TRBD1	few	CASSLDGGGGQPQHF	TGTGCCAGCAGCTTAGATGGAGGGGGCGGACAGCCCCAGCATTTT
TRBV9	TRBJ2-3	TRBD2	NA	CASSVGGSGSTDTQYF	TGTGCCAGCAGCGTAGGAGGTAGCGGGAGCACAGATACGCAGTATTTT